This T cell receptor beta chain was found in a study of blood T cell repertoires in COVID-19. Overall study: T cells, B-cell-depleted T cells, or PBMCs provided the cDNA or gDNA that served as material.

Everyone who took part was 18 to 89 years old, and they came from 24 US areas. Here immunoSEQ multiplex PCR was the method, and the copy in TCRdb shows in-frame clones only, minus some. The repertoire has approximately 230,000 clones, 85% to 90% of them found once; the top ten carry under 5%. Germline V gives CDR1 SEHNR, CDR2 FQNEAQ (reference sequence). J was trimmed by 5 bases and V by 4 bases; bases with no gene match: 16. This CDR3 region has 17 residues. The sample comprised PBMCs or T cells enriched from blood (not recorded which). The clonotype originates from a woman in her 30s who had recovered from COVID-19. V gene TRBV7-9 combines with J gene TRBJ1-1, with 7 bases that match TRBD1. The CDR3 is CASSYSPGGYGNTEAFF. In DNA form, the CDR3 reads TGTGCCAGCAGCTATTCTCCAGGGGGTTATGGAAATACTGAAGCTTTCTTT.